This entry lists 10 T cell receptor beta chains sequenced from one sample in a study of T cells in Graves' hyperthyroidism and ophthalmopathy. Amplified regions were TCR beta CDR3 sequences from RNA transcripts. Primed by the HTBI set, a first-round RT-PCR was run on the TCR CDR3. TCRdb reprocessed the multiplex PCR reads with MiXCR, giving one entry per CDR3 protein. The table includes around 700,000 distinct CDR3 sequences, around a sixth detected once. Input material: blood. These receptors were taken from a woman aged 45-65 years with Graves' hyperthyroidism that later progressed to Graves' ophthalmopathy.

The sample holds a few counts of this clonotype. The chain is built from TRBV27 and TRBJ1-4; D is uncertain. This CDR3 comprises 13 residues. Per germline, CDR1 MNHEY and CDR2 SMNVEV (reference sequence). The V and J ends lost 3 bases and 3 bases respectively, with 5 bases between them. The chain's CDR3 is CASSFQPNEKLFF. Here the CDR3 DNA reads TGTGCCAGCAGTTTCCAGCCTAATGAAAAACTGTTTTTT. Based on the CDR3 plus reference TRBV27 and TRBJ1-4, the full variable domain is EAQVTQNPRYLITVTGKKLTVTCSQNMNHEYMSWYRQDPGLGLRQIYYSMNVEVTDKGDVPEGYKVSRKEKRNFPLILESPSPNQTSLYFCASSFQPNEKLFFGSGTQLSVL.

This clonotype has just a few counts. The chain combines TRBV12-3 or TRBV12-4 with TRBJ1-3, with D perhaps matching TRBD1 (6 bases). The CDR3 has 15 residues. V was shortened by 6 bases and J by 4 bases, with 16 bases between the two germline ends. The CDR3 bases are TGTGCCAGCAGGCCGTCAGGGGATGTCGGAAACACCATATATTTT. Translation gives CASRPSGDVGNTIYF.

This chain connects TRBV7-9 to TRBJ2-3; 8 nucleotides match TRBD2. V shed 1 base and J 8 bases; nucleotides not matched to a gene: 17. CDR3 size: 18 residues. Per germline, CDR1 SEHNR and CDR2 FQNEAQ (reference sequence). DNA of the CDR3: TGTGCCAGCAGCTTAGGTTTTCAGCGGGGGCCTTCCCCGGGTACGCAGTATTTT. Protein: CASSLGFQRGPSPGTQYF.

This clonotype was recorded many times. V is TRBV7-8 and J is TRBJ2-3; D might be TRBD1 (5 bases). Trimming took off 5 bases at V and 0 bases at J, with 15 bases between the two ends. The CDR3 length is 16 residues. The germline CDR1 and CDR2 sequences are SGHVS and FQNEAQ. CDR3 region: CASSPLDKGSTDTQYF. CDR3 DNA sequence: TGTGCCAGCAGCCCACTCGACAAGGGGAGCACAGATACGCAGTATTTT.

The chain has TRBV25-1 and TRBJ2-5, with D possibly TRBD1 on 5 matching bases. The V end was cut by 0 bases, the J end by 2 bases, with 10 bases between. CDR1 MGHDK and CDR2 SYGVNS come from the germline V gene. The CDR3 contains 15 residues. The CDR3 DNA is TGTGCCAGCAGTGAATATTTAGGGGCTCAAGAGACCCAGTACTTC. This sequence encodes CASSEYLGAQETQYF. The variable domain in full, with the rest retrieved from reference TRBV25-1 and TRBJ2-5, is EADIYQTPRYLVIGTGKKITLECSQTMGHDKMYWYQQDPGMELHLIHYSYGVNSTEKGDLSSESTVSRIRTEHFPLTLESARPSHTSQYLCASSEYLGAQETQYFGPGTRLLVL.

This clonotype showed up just once. V gene TRBV27 combines with J gene TRBJ2-2; 9 bases are a match to TRBD1. J lost 3 bases, V lost 8 bases, and 4 bases had no gene match. In germline, CDR1 is MNHEY, CDR2 SMNVEV (reference sequence). The CDR3 has 14 residues. This chain's CDR3 is CASLGTGHTGELFF. The CDR3 region has the DNA TGTGCCAGCTTGGGGACAGGGCACACCGGGGAGCTGTTTTTT.

The chain has TRBV6-5 and TRBJ2-2; D unresolved. Trimming cost V 3 bases and J 4 bases, with 12 bases left between them. Germline V gene lookup returns CDR1 MNHEY and CDR2 SVGAGI. The CDR3 extends over 15 amino acids. CDR3 region: CASSYGLIPTGELFF. The CDR3 coding sequence is TGTGCCAGCAGTTATGGGTTAATACCCACCGGGGAGCTGTTTTTT.

This clonotype appeared many times. The rearrangement uses TRBV30 and TRBJ1-1; no definite D call. Trimming removed 1 base at V and 0 bases at J, with 12 bases between. Germline V lookup: CDR1 GTSNPN, CDR2 SVGIG (reference sequence). This CDR3 spans 15 amino acids. CDR3 protein: CAWSAETRLNTEAFF. Here the CDR3 DNA reads TGTGCCTGGAGTGCCGAGACCAGATTGAACACTGAAGCTTTCTTT.

This clonotype was counted between two and nine times. The J gene is TRBJ2-2, the V gene TRBV20-1, with D unclear. CDR1 DFQATT and CDR2 SNEGSKA come from the germline V gene (reference sequence). The CDR3 is 13 amino acids. V lost 3 bases and J lost 5, with 10 bases in between. The CDR3 nucleotides are TGCAGTGCTAGCGACGACTCGACCGGGGAGCTGTTTTTT. It encodes CSASDDSTGELFF.

This clonotype was counted only a few times. The chain employs TRBV29-1 and TRBJ1-5; D is perhaps TRBD1 (6 bases). Looked up from germline, CDR1 is SQVTM and CDR2 is ANQGSEA. Deletions cut 4 bases from V and 0 bases from J, with 16 bases between. This CDR3 comprises 16 residues. CDR3 nucleotides: TGCAGCGTTGTTGAGGGAAGGGGGTTTAGCAATCAGCCCCAGCATTTT. Its translation is CSVVEGRGFSNQPQHF.